This TCR beta chain was retrieved from a study of OX40 agonist ivuxolimab in advanced cancers. Looking at the study overall: Ivuxolimab was an agonistic, fully human IgG2 monoclonal antibody directed against OX40 (CD134), a costimulatory receptor. Of the roughly 50 dose-escalation patients, hepatocellular carcinoma was present in 19, melanoma in approximately 15, renal cell carcinoma in 9 and head and neck cancer in 9. Peripheral TCRbeta sequencing aimed to test whether ivuxolimab altered TCR sequence diversity and caused clonal T-cell expansion. Intravenous ivuxolimab was administered to patients every 2 weeks at six dose levels: 0.01, 0.1, 0.3, 1.5, 3 and 10 mg/kg. The paper describes the monotherapy dose-escalation part (N of about 47 patients) of the phase I trial of ivuxolimab. A male proportion of 75% to 85% and a mean age of roughly 58 years, ranging from 23 to 79, were recorded for the dose-escalation cohort. Partial responses occurred in three dose-escalation patients, of whom one had hepatocellular carcinoma and two had cutaneous melanoma. Prior anti-PD-1, anti-PD-L1 or anti-CTLA-4 therapy was permitted, and checkpoint inhibitors had been received by around 40% of dose-escalation patients.

As to this clone: Its antigen is unknown. Within one base of it there is no much larger clone, and no base qualities were kept.

Genomic DNA was isolated from the sorted cells so that the TCRbeta CDR3 region could be sequenced. The immunoSEQ Assay was used to sequence the TCRbeta CDR3 regions. TCRdb mirrors the immuneACCESS table, restricted to in-frame sequences. Some clones are absent from its copies; in checked studies, under half trace to an unresolved V gene, and the reason for the others is unknown. The sample records tens of thousands of clones, approximately 92% of which are singletons. 8.5% to 9% of the sample comes from the top ten. CDR1 and CDR2 are drawn from the germline V gene: ENHRY, SYGVKD. Trimming removed 5 bases from V and 2 bases from J, leaving 7 bases between the germline ends. The CDR3 measures 12 amino acids from cysteine to phenylalanine. Just CDR3 DNA is preserved here, 36 bases in frame from base 1. Paper-wide results and their limitations: In the 0.1-3.0 mg/kg groups, partial responders had among the lowest normalized peripheral clonal expansion, particularly in CD8+ T cells. Antigen specificity was not determined for the clonally expanded peripheral T cells. At doses of 0.1 to 3.0 mg/kg, clonal expansion of both CD4+ and CD8+ T cells in blood was seen between baseline and week 6. Low levels of normalized T-cell clonal expansion were also seen in some patients who did not respond. On average, CD8+ T cells showed more expanded clones than CD4+ T cells after ivuxolimab.

Patients with a history of autoimmune disease or receiving systemic immunosuppression were excluded from the trial. In every dose cohort, peripheral blood was drawn for TCR sequencing at baseline, cycle 4 day 1, and cycle 7 day 1. Samples came from an open-label, multicenter, first-in-human phase I dose-escalation trial of ivuxolimab. Adults with locally advanced or metastatic head and neck squamous cell, hepatocellular, melanoma or renal cell carcinoma were enrolled in the trial. CD4+ and CD8+ T cells were sorted separately from peripheral blood before TCR sequencing. The chain is encoded by TRBV10-3 joined to TRBJ2-7; confidence is insufficient to name the D gene. The clonotype was recovered from an adult with an advanced solid tumor such as melanoma, head and neck, liver or kidney cancer. The sample consisted of CD4+ or CD8+ T cells sorted from blood, taken in a trial of the OX40 agonist ivuxolimab. DNA sequence: TGTGCCATCAGTCGGGTTACCTACGAGCAGTACTTC. The translation is CAISRVTYEQYF.